Presented here are 13 T cell receptor beta chains from one specimen sequenced in a study of monozygotic twins with cystic fibrosis. Using immunoSEQ multiplex PCR, the repertoire was profiled, and TCRdb retains in-frame clones only, with some absent. Seen here are tens of thousands of clones, 96% observed once, and the top ten hold 2.7%. Sequencing used blood. Receptors originate from a girl aged 2-10 years with cystic fibrosis.

The J gene is TRBJ2-7, the V gene TRBV28, with 8 bases aligning to TRBD2. V lost 3 bases, J lost 1 base, and 14 bases stayed unmatched. This CDR3 has 18 amino acids. Germline values: CDR1 MDHEN, CDR2 SYDVKM. This CDR3 is CASSFSGLGGRLSYEQYF. Written as DNA, the CDR3 is TGTGCCAGCAGTTTTTCGGGACTAGGAGGCCGTTTATCCTACGAGCAGTACTTC.

The chain joins TRBV7-3 to TRBJ2-7, with TRBD2 identical over 7 bases. The germline gives CDR1 SGHTA, CDR2 FQGTGA. This CDR3 has 15 residues. V trimming: 2 bases; J trimming: 5 bases; junction bases outside the gene matches: 9. The CDR3 DNA reads TGTGCCAGCAGCTTAGTCGGCGGGAGTAGAGACGAGCAGTACTTC. Translating it yields CASSLVGGSRDEQYF.

The V call is TRBV7-9, the J call TRBJ2-1, with no clear D. This CDR3 spans 17 amino acids. The germline V gene encodes CDR1 SEHNR and CDR2 FQNEAQ (reference sequence). Trimming took off 1 base at V and 1 base at J, with 14 bases between the two ends. CDR3 nucleotide sequence: TGTGCCAGCAGCTTAGATTTAGGGCGAAAATCCTACAATGAGCAGTTCTTC. Amino acid sequence: CASSLDLGRKSYNEQFF. The full variable domain, in which reference TRBV7-9 and TRBJ2-1 provide the parts outside the CDR3, is DTGVSQNPRHKITKRGQNVTFRCDPISEHNRLYWYRQTLGQGPEFLTYFQNEAQLEKSRLLSDRFSAERPKGSFSTLEIQRTEQGDSAMYLCASSLDLGRKSYNEQFFGPGTRLTVL.

V and J are TRBV19 and TRBJ1-1; 8 positions agree with TRBD1. This CDR3 is built from 13 residues. Germline lookup yields CDR1 LNHDA and CDR2 SQIVND (reference sequence). J lost 7 bases, V lost 5 bases, and 6 bases had no gene match. In nucleotides, the CDR3 is TGTGCCAGTAGTCGGACAGGGCGGGGTGAAGCTTTCTTT. This translates into CASSRTGRGEAFF.

This chain links TRBV4-1 with TRBJ2-5, with TRBD2 matching 7 bases. V gave up 5 bases and J gave up 3 bases; unmatched junction bases: 18. Germline V gene lookup returns CDR1 MGHRA and CDR2 YSYEKL. The CDR3 is made up of 18 amino acids. CDR3 sequence: CASSSLSRPASGEETQYF. The CDR3, as DNA: TGCGCCAGCAGCTCGCTAAGTAGACCTGCTAGCGGAGAAGAGACCCAGTACTTC.

Here the CDR3 DNA reads TGCGCCCGGCTGACAGTGACTCTTCCGAACACCGGGGAGCTGTTTTTT. It specifies CARLTVTLPNTGELFF. The rearrangement uses TRBV4-1 and TRBJ2-2, with D possibly matching TRBD1 (5 bases). Germline V gives CDR1 MGHRA, CDR2 YSYEKL. Trimming stripped 11 bases from V and 0 bases from J, with 19 bases between. The CDR3 sequence is 16 residues long.

The V call is TRBV5-4, the J call TRBJ2-5; possibly TRBD1 for D (6 bases). The CDR3 has 14 residues. The germline V gene has CDR1 SGHNT and CDR2 YYREEE (reference sequence). Trimming shortened V by 2 bases and J by 5 bases, and 13 bases separated the two germline ends. CDR3: CASSLKGGIETQYF. DNA for the CDR3: TGTGCCAGCAGCTTAAAAGGGGGTATCGAGACCCAGTACTTC.

The J gene is TRBJ2-1, the V gene TRBV5-1; maybe TRBD2 (6 bases). The CDR3 extends over 15 amino acids. Trimming pared 3 bases from V and 10 bases from J, leaving 20 bases between. Germline V gene sequence: CDR1 SGHRS, CDR2 YFSETQ. CDR3 nucleotides: TGCGCCAGCAGCTGGAGGGAGACTAGGTTGAGGGAGCAGTTCTTC. This translates into CASSWRETRLREQFF.

V usage is TRBV19 and J usage is TRBJ1-1; D ambiguous. The V gene's germline CDR1 is LNHDA and CDR2 SQIVND (reference sequence). V lost 4 bases and J lost 3, with 15 bases in between. The CDR3 has 15 amino acids. CDR3 amino acids: CASSTTTGKHTEAFF. CDR3 sequence (DNA): TGTGCCAGTAGTACGACCACGGGGAAGCACACTGAAGCTTTCTTT.

This chain links TRBV5-4 with TRBJ2-2, with D possibly TRBD2 on 6 matching bases. CDR3 size: 16 residues. V lost 0 bases and J 2 bases, leaving 11 bases between the germline ends. CDR1 SGHNT and CDR2 YYREEE come from the germline V gene (reference sequence). This chain's CDR3 is CASSLGGGYNTGELFF. The CDR3 nucleotides are TGTGCCAGCAGCTTGGGTGGGGGGTACAACACCGGGGAGCTGTTTTTT.

V is TRBV6-1 and J is TRBJ2-5, with D uncertain. Trimming shortened V by 6 bases and J by 5 bases, and 19 bases separated the two germline ends. The length of the CDR3 is 15 residues. The V gene's germline CDR1 is MNHNS and CDR2 SASEGT. CDR3 sequence reads: CASSYTARSPETQYF. The CDR3 region has the DNA TGTGCCAGCAGCTACACAGCCCGATCCCCGGAGACCCAGTACTTC.

For the CDR3, the DNA is TGTGCCAGCAGCTTTCCGGACAGGCCCCAAGAGACCCAGTACTTC. Translating gives CASSFPDRPQETQYF. The rearrangement joins TRBV5-4 to TRBJ2-5; 7 positions match TRBD1. J was trimmed by 1 base and V by 2 bases; bases with no gene match: 5. The CDR3 totals 15 residues. Germline loops: CDR1 SGHNT, CDR2 YYREEE (reference sequence).

In DNA form, the CDR3 reads TGTGCCAGCAGTTTATTCCGGACAGGGGTTGAAAAACTGTTTTTT. This gives the protein CASSLFRTGVEKLFF. This chain joins TRBV27 and TRBJ1-4; the match to TRBD1 covers 9 bases. Germline V gene sequence: CDR1 MNHEY, CDR2 SMNVEV (reference sequence). The CDR3 length is 15 residues. V lost 1 base, J lost 7 bases, and 4 bases stayed unmatched. The entire variable domain, with the rest obtained from reference TRBV27 and TRBJ1-4, is as follows: EAQVTQNPRYLITVTGKKLTVTCSQNMNHEYMSWYRQDPGLGLRQIYYSMNVEVTDKGDVPEGYKVSRKEKRNFPLILESPSPNQTSLYFCASSLFRTGVEKLFFGSGTQLSVL.